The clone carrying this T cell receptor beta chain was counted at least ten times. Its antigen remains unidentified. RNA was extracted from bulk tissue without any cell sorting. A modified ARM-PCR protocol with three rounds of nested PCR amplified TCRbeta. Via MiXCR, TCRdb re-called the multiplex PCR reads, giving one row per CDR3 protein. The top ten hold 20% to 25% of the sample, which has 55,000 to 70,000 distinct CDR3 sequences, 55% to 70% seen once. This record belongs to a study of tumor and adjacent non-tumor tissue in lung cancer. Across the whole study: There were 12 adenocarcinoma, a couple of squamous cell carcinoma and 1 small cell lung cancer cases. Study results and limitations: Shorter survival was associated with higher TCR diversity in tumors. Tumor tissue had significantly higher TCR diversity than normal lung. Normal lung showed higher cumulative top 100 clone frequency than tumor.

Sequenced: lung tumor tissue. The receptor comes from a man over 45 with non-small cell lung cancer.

Here the CDR3 DNA reads TGCAGCGCCGGACACGACAGGGGAGAGACTGAAGCTTTCTTT. Translation gives CSAGHDRGETEAFF. The V gene is TRBV29-1, the J gene TRBJ1-1; 8 bases line up with TRBD1. This CDR3 has 14 amino acids. V lost 7 bases, J lost 5 bases, and 12 bases stayed unmatched. The germline V gene encodes CDR1 SQVTM and CDR2 ANQGSEA.